Described below is a single T cell receptor beta chain sequence and its context. Here immunoSEQ multiplex PCR was the method, and the copy in TCRdb shows in-frame clones only, minus some. The sample records under 40,000 clones, 85% to 90% being singletons. The V end lost 3 bases, the J end lost 7 bases, and 10 bases lay between the germline ends. CDR1 and CDR2 (germline): SGHTS, YDEGEE. This CDR3 region has 12 residues. These data originate in a study of T cell responses to AZD1222 COVID-19 vaccine. The rearrangement uses TRBV5-8 and TRBJ1-2; D remains ambiguous. This TCR was sampled from an adult in good health. The sequencing used peripheral blood, collected on day 0 of AZD1222 vaccination. CDR3 sequence: CASSSLWGGYTF. Written as DNA, the CDR3 is TGTGCCAGCAGCTCCCTTTGGGGTGGCTACACCTTC.